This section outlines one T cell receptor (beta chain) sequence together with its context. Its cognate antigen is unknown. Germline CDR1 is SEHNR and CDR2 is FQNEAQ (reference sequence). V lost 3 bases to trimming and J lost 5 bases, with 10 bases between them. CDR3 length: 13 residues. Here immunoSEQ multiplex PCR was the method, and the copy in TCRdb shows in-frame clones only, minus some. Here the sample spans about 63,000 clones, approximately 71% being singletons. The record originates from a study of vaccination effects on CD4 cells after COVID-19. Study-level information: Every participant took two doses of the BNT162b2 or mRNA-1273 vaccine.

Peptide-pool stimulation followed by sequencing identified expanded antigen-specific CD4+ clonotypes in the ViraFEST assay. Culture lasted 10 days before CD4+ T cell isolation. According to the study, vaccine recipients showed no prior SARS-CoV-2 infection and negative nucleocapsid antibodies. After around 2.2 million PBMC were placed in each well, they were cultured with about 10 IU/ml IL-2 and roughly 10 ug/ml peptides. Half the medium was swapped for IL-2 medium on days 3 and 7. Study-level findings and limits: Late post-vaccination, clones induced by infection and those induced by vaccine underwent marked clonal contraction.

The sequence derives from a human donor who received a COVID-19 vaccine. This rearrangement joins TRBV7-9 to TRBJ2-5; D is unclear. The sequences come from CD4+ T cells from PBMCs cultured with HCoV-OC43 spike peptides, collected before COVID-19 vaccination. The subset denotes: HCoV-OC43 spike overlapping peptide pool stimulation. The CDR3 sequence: CASSFGLLETQYF. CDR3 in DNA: TGTGCCAGCAGCTTCGGGCTGCTTGAGACCCAGTACTTC. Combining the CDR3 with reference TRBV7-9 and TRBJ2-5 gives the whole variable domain DTGVSQNPRHKITKRGQNVTFRCDPISEHNRLYWYRQTLGQGPEFLTYFQNEAQLEKSRLLSDRFSAERPKGSFSTLEIQRTEQGDSAMYLCASSFGLLETQYFGPGTRLLVL.